Given below is one T cell receptor beta chain in context. This sample is part of a study of blood T cell repertoires in COVID-19. Method: immunoSEQ multiplex PCR; TCRdb's copy keeps in-frame clones and lacks some. The sample holds roughly 63,000 clones; 80% to 90% are singletons and the top ten take roughly 2.3%. Germline V lookup: CDR1 LGHNA, CDR2 YSLEER. Trimming stripped 3 bases from V and 2 bases from J, with 9 bases between. The CDR3 is made up of 14 amino acids. The sequence was collected from a human donor in a cohort sampled during active COVID-19. V and J are TRBV4-3 and TRBJ2-3; possibly TRBD1 for D (5 bases). The source material was peripheral blood. The CDR3 DNA sequence: TGCGCCAGCAGCCACAGGGCGCTCACAGATACGCAGTATTTT. Translation gives CASSHRALTDTQYF.